The 30 T cell receptor beta chains in this list originate from one sample, sequenced in a study of T cells in women clearing cervical HPV infection. Measured with immunoSEQ multiplex PCR; TCRdb has only the in-frame clones, and not every one. Its listing shows around 20,000 clones. The sample comprised blood buffy coat. Receptor source: a woman between 18 and 69 years old with a cervical HPV16 infection that either progressed to CIN3+ or cleared (not recorded which).

A remark on this clone: The CDR3 end is not reached by the read, which stops 3 residues before it; the germline J gene fills it in. V is TRBV19 and J is TRBJ1-5; D is undetermined. The CDR3 runs to 15 residues. V dropped 4 bases and J dropped 2 bases, with 12 bases sitting between them. CDR1 and CDR2 from the germline V gene are LNHDA and SQIVND (reference sequence). The CDR3 here is CASSNSPVGNQPQHF. The DNA read from the CDR3 is TGTGCCAGTAGTAACTCGCCGGTTGGCAATCAGCCC.

The CDR3 region is CASSYRGGNEQFF. Partial CDR3 DNA: TGTGCCAGCAGCTATCGGGGGGGCAATGAG. The rearrangement joins TRBV7-6 to TRBJ2-1; 8 bases fit TRBD2. The sequenced fragment ends 3 residues before the CDR3 boundary, so the rest is inferred from the germline J gene. V lost 4 bases to trimming and J lost 6 bases; unmatched junction nucleotides: 2. The germline gives CDR1 SGHVS, CDR2 FNYEAQ. CDR3 length equals 13 residues. The complete variable domain, with remaining parts taken from reference TRBV7-6 and TRBJ2-1, reads GAGVSQSPRYKVTKRGQDVALRCDPISGHVSLYWYRQALGQGPEFLTYFNYEAQQDKSGLPNDRFSAERPEGSISTLTIQRTEQRDSAMYRCASSYRGGNEQFFGPGTRLTVL.

A remark on this clone: The observed sequence ends 3 residues before the CDR3 terminus, with the missing tail filled in from the germline J gene. The V and J genes are TRBV18 and TRBJ2-2; 10 bases map to TRBD1. The germline CDR1 and CDR2 sequences are KGHSH and LQKENI. The CDR3 consists of 16 residues. Incomplete CDR3 DNA: TGTGCCAGCTCTTACGTCGGACAGGGGGGCAATTCACCG. Its protein product is CASSYVGQGGNSP. The whole CDR3 is CASSYVGQGGNSPLFF.

As for this clone: The CDR3 goes on 3 residues after the read ends, and that part is filled in from the germline J gene. The chain is built from TRBV29-1 and TRBJ2-5; 9 bases map to TRBD1. V gave up 5 bases and J gave up 5 bases; unmatched junction bases: 9. This CDR3 spans 14 amino acids. The germline V gene encodes CDR1 SQVTM and CDR2 ANQGSEA. The sequenced part of the CDR3 DNA is TGCAGCGTTCGGCTTACAGGGGGCCCGGAGACC. Translated: CSVRLTGGPET. The whole CDR3 protein reads CSVRLTGGPETQYF.

Of note for this clone: The read halts 3 residues ahead of the CDR3 end, with the missing end drawn from the germline J gene. The chain links TRBV5-1 to TRBJ1-2, with TRBD1 matching over 9 bases. The CDR3 extends over 15 amino acids. The germline CDR1 and CDR2 sequences are SGHRS and YFSETQ. The V and J ends lost 0 bases and 4 bases, in that order; junction bases with no gene match: 4. The part of the CDR3 DNA that was read is TGCGCCAGCAGCTTGGGGGGACAGGGAGGCTATGGC. It codes for CASSLGGQGGYG. The full CDR3 protein reads CASSLGGQGGYGYTF.

A note on this clone: The read ends 3 residues before the CDR3 terminus; that terminus is restored from the germline J gene. This rearrangement joins TRBV20-1 to TRBJ1-5, with TRBD1 identical over 11 bases. Germline V gene data show CDR1 as DFQATT and CDR2 as SNEGSKA (reference sequence). The length of the CDR3 is 13 residues. J lost 6 bases, V lost 3 bases, and 1 base had no gene match. The sequenced CDR3 bases are TGCAGTGCTAGTGGGACAGGGGGTCAGCCC. This codes for CSASGTGGQP. The entire CDR3 protein is CSASGTGGQPQHF.

Points on this clone: The read terminates 3 residues ahead of where the CDR3 ends, so the germline J gene completes it. The chain carries TRBV30 and TRBJ2-4; TRBD1 matches at 8 bases. CDR1 is GTSNPN, CDR2 SVGIG, per germline (reference sequence). The CDR3 loop spans 12 amino acids. CDR3 in amino acids: CAADRGQYGQYF. The DNA read from the CDR3 is TGTGCCGCCGACAGGGGACAATATGGT.

Notes on this clone: The missing CDR3 end, 3 residues past where the read stops, is filled in from the germline J gene. The gene calls are TRBV2 and TRBJ2-4; 10 bases are a match to TRBD2. The CDR3 spans 15 residues. Germline assignment: CDR1 SNHLY and CDR2 FYNNEI. Trimming cost V 2 bases and J 6 bases; bases outside gene matches: 4. The sequenced CDR3 bases are TGTGCCAGCAGTGAATCTGCTAGCGGGGGAAACATT. Protein: CASSESASGGNI. The complete CDR3 protein is CASSESASGGNIQYF.

Regarding this clone: The sequenced fragment ends 3 residues before the CDR3 boundary, so the rest is inferred from the germline J gene. The chain is built from TRBV20-1 and TRBJ2-7; 7 nucleotides align to TRBD2. CDR1 is DFQATT, CDR2 SNEGSKA, per germline (reference sequence). This CDR3 contains 12 residues. J gave up 3 bases and V 6 bases, and 5 bases lay outside the gene matches. The covered CDR3 bases are TGCAGTGCCCAGCGGGGTCTCTACGAG. This gives the protein CSAQRGLYE. The whole CDR3 protein reads CSAQRGLYEQYF.

Concerning this clone: From the germline J gene comes the end of the CDR3, since the read stops 3 residues before it. J is TRBJ1-1 and V is TRBV2, with D perhaps TRBD1 (5 bases). Between the trimmed V and J ends, which lost 10 bases and 0 bases, there was a span of 12 bases. The CDR3 loop spans 13 amino acids. CDR1 is SNHLY, CDR2 FYNNEI, per germline. The CDR3 loop reads CATTWGLNTEAFF. The sequenced part of the CDR3 DNA is TGTGCCACCACATGGGGCCTGAACACTGAA.

In regard to this clone: The read ends 3 residues shy of where the CDR3 ends; the end is completed using the germline J gene. The rearrangement uses TRBV7-6 and TRBJ1-2; possible D gene TRBD1, 6 bases. Germline V gene sequence: CDR1 SGHVS, CDR2 FNYEAQ. This CDR3 region has 15 residues. The CDR3 reads CASSHIAEGGQGYTF. The sequenced part of the CDR3 DNA is TGTGCCAGCAGCCACATCGCCGAGGGGGGGCAAGGC.

With regard to this clone: The read comes to an end 3 residues before the CDR3 does, leaving the germline J gene to fill in the end. The J gene is TRBJ1-5, the V gene TRBV19; perhaps TRBD1 as D (6 bases). The CDR3 is 15 amino acids. V gave up 5 bases and J gave up 8 bases, with 19 bases separating them. Per the germline V gene, CDR1 is LNHDA and CDR2 is SQIVND (reference sequence). CDR3: CASSGDTDEVKPQHF. The DNA read from the CDR3 is TGTGCCAGTAGTGGGGACACTGACGAGGTCAAGCCC.

Worth noting for this clone: The sequenced fragment ends 3 residues before the CDR3 boundary, so the rest is inferred from the germline J gene. The rearrangement links TRBV19 to TRBJ1-2, with D maybe TRBD1 (6 bases). The CDR3 spans 15 residues. Germline values: CDR1 LNHDA, CDR2 SQIVND (reference sequence). Trimming pared 6 bases from V and 5 bases from J, leaving 19 bases between. CDR3 bases read: TGTGCCAGTAGATCTCAGGGGACAACACTTTATGGC. This sequence encodes CASRSQGTTLYG. The full-length CDR3 reads as CASRSQGTTLYGYTF.

On this clone: The sequence runs out 3 residues before the end of the CDR3; the remainder is reconstructed from the germline J gene. V is TRBV14 and J is TRBJ1-1; D possibly corresponds to TRBD1 (5 bases). The CDR3 loop spans 12 amino acids. Trimming took off 2 bases at V and 6 bases at J, with 7 bases between the two ends. CDR1 is SGHDN, CDR2 FVKESK, per germline. Partial CDR3 DNA: TGTGCCAGCAGCCAAAAGGGGTCTGAA. It is translated as CASSQKGSE. The full CDR3 reads CASSQKGSEAFF.

The CDR3 loop reads CASSATPDNEQFF. The covered CDR3 bases are TGTGCCAGCAGCGCGACACCGGACAATGAG. This chain uses TRBV9 with TRBJ2-1; D unclear. The CDR3 is cut off 3 residues early in the read; its end comes from the germline J gene. The CDR3 is made up of 13 amino acids. The germline V gene encodes CDR1 SGDLS and CDR2 YYNGEE. The V end lost 3 bases, the J end lost 5 bases, and 9 bases lay between the germline ends.

In regard to this clone: The read halts 3 residues ahead of the CDR3 end, with the missing end drawn from the germline J gene. This chain connects TRBV6-2 or TRBV6-3 to TRBJ1-2; 8 nucleotides line up with TRBD1. CDR3 length equals 15 residues. V was clipped by 2 bases and J by 4 bases; unmatched bases: 6. The germline V gene encodes CDR1 MNHEY and CDR2 SVGEGT. CDR3 DNA, as far as it was read: TGTGCCAGCAGTTACGATCAGGGGGCGGTCTATGGC. It is translated as CASSYDQGAVYG. The complete CDR3 sequence is CASSYDQGAVYGYTF.

Of note for this clone: The read finishes 3 residues shy of the CDR3 end, and the germline J gene is used to complete it. J is TRBJ2-1 and V is TRBV12-5; 9 bases are shared with TRBD2. The CDR3 length is 16 residues. V shed 6 bases and J 9 bases; nucleotides not matched to a gene: 15. CDR1 is LGHNT and CDR2 is FRNRAP in the germline V gene. Here the CDR3 reads CASGPVAGGLGSEQFF. The covered CDR3 bases are TGTGCTAGTGGACCCGTGGCGGGGGGGCTGGGTAGTGAG.

As regards this clone: The read ends 3 residues shy of where the CDR3 ends; the end is completed using the germline J gene. This chain joins TRBV6-4 and TRBJ1-6, with a weak D call TRBD1 (6 bases). The CDR3 loop spans 17 amino acids. Trimming took 0 bases from V and 6 from J, leaving 15 bases between them. Germline CDR1 is MRHNA and CDR2 is SNTAGT. The chain's CDR3 is CASSDSGEGTTNSPLHF. The covered CDR3 bases are TGTGCCAGCAGTGACTCGGGGGAGGGGACAACTAATTCACCC.

With regard to this clone: The read ends 3 residues shy of where the CDR3 ends; the end is completed using the germline J gene. This chain connects TRBV20-1 to TRBJ1-2; possibly TRBD1 for D (6 bases). Trimming took off 1 base at V and 1 base at J, with 13 bases between the two ends. The germline CDR1 and CDR2 sequences are DFQATT and SNEGSKA (reference sequence). This CDR3 has 15 amino acids. Partial CDR3 DNA: TGCAGTGCTAGAGTACGACAGGATCATAACTATGGC. Amino acid sequence: CSARVRQDHNYG. The CDR3, in full, reads CSARVRQDHNYGYTF.

A remark on this clone: With the read ending 3 residues before the CDR3 end, the germline J gene is used to fill in that end. The chain recombines TRBV6-1 with TRBJ2-3; D possibly corresponds to TRBD2 (6 bases). Germline CDR1 reads MNHNS; CDR2 reads SASEGT. This CDR3 has 14 amino acids. The germline V and J ends were trimmed by 0 bases and 7 bases, with 11 bases remaining between them. The CDR3: CASSEAGGPYTQYF. The CDR3 bases that were read are TGTGCCAGCAGTGAAGCCGGGGGACCTTATACG.

Turning to this clone: The CDR3 end lies 3 residues beyond the end of the read and is filled in from the germline J gene. The chain couples TRBV19 to TRBJ2-5; D is possibly TRBD1 (6 bases). Trimming stripped 6 bases from V and 5 bases from J, with 22 bases between. Germline CDR1 and CDR2: LNHDA and SQIVND (reference sequence). CDR3 length equals 16 residues. CDR3 sequence reads: CASSPLTGSKRETQYF. The part of the CDR3 DNA that was read is TGTGCCAGTAGCCCGTTAACAGGGTCCAAGAGGGAGACC. Combining the CDR3 with reference TRBV19 and TRBJ2-5 gives the whole variable domain DGGITQSPKYLFRKEGQNVTLSCEQNLNHDAMYWYRQDPGQGLRLIYYSQIVNDFQKGDIAEGYSVSREKKESFPLTVTSAQKNPTAFYLCASSPLTGSKRETQYFGPGTRLLVL.

Worth noting for this clone: The sequence runs out 3 residues before the end of the CDR3; the remainder is reconstructed from the germline J gene. This chain joins TRBV2 and TRBJ2-2; 9 bases match TRBD2. The germline V gene has CDR1 SNHLY and CDR2 FYNNEI. J was trimmed by 6 bases and V by 8 bases; bases with no gene match: 7. CDR3 length: 14 amino acids. The CDR3 sequence: CASLSSGASGELFF. CDR3 bases read: TGTGCCAGCCTCTCTAGCGGGGCGTCCGGGGAG.

About this clone itself: The missing CDR3 end, 3 residues past where the read stops, is filled in from the germline J gene. The chain combines TRBV5-6 with TRBJ1-2; 8 bases agree with TRBD1. Germline CDR1 is SGHDT and CDR2 is YYEEEE. The CDR3 length is 15 residues. V lost 3 bases to trimming and J lost 1 base; unmatched junction nucleotides: 5. The sequenced CDR3 bases are TGTGCCAGCAGCTGGGACAGGAGCTTTAACTATGGC. It codes for CASSWDRSFNYG. The whole CDR3 protein reads CASSWDRSFNYGYTF. Based on the CDR3 plus reference TRBV5-6 and TRBJ1-2, the full variable domain is DAGVTQSPTHLIKTRGQQVTLRCSPKSGHDTVSWYQQALGQGPQFIFQYYEEEERQRGNFPDRFSGHQFPNYSSELNVNALLLGDSALYLCASSWDRSFNYGYTFGSGTRLTVV.

Concerning this clone itself: Other DNA sequences in this sample translate to the same CDR3. CDR3 sequence reads: CSARGGGQGEKLFF. The CDR3 bases that were read are TGCAGTGCTAGAGGGGGGGGACAAGGGGAAAAG. V is TRBV20-1 and J is TRBJ2-2, with a tentative D call TRBD2 (7 bases). The read falls 3 residues short of the CDR3 end, and the missing part is taken from the germline J gene. The germline gives CDR1 DFQATT, CDR2 SNEGSKA (reference sequence). This CDR3 has 14 residues.

Concerning this clone itself: Read sequence stops 3 residues before the CDR3 end, and the germline J gene provides the missing end. The chain carries TRBV7-9 and TRBJ1-2; perhaps TRBD1 as D (6 bases). Germline V lookup: CDR1 SEHNR, CDR2 FQNEAQ (reference sequence). V gave up 1 base and J gave up 4 bases, with 10 bases separating them. This CDR3 has 14 amino acids. The part of the CDR3 DNA that was read is TGTGCCAGCAGCTTAGGGACAGACACCTATGGC. Translation gives CASSLGTDTYG. The entire CDR3 sequence reads CASSLGTDTYGYTF.

About this clone: The read is 3 residues too short to cover the CDR3 end, so that end is filled in from the germline J gene. V gene TRBV19 combines with J gene TRBJ1-1; D unresolved. V lost 0 bases, J lost 1 base, and 18 bases lay in between. CDR1 and CDR2 from the germline V gene are LNHDA and SQIVND (reference sequence). The CDR3 is made up of 18 amino acids. CDR3 loop: CASSIDPEEDFSNTEAFF. CDR3 DNA (partial): TGTGCCAGTAGTATAGACCCGGAGGAGGACTTTTCGAACACTGAA. Based on the CDR3 plus reference TRBV19 and TRBJ1-1, the full variable domain is DGGITQSPKYLFRKEGQNVTLSCEQNLNHDAMYWYRQDPGQGLRLIYYSQIVNDFQKGDIAEGYSVSREKKESFPLTVTSAQKNPTAFYLCASSIDPEEDFSNTEAFFGQGTRLTVV.

As for this clone: The read terminates 3 residues ahead of where the CDR3 ends, so the germline J gene completes it. The chain is built from TRBV6-2 or TRBV6-3 and TRBJ2-3, with D possibly matching TRBD2 (6 bases). The germline V gene encodes CDR1 MNHEY and CDR2 SVGEGT. This CDR3 is 14 amino acids long. CDR3 protein: CASSHRDSQETQYF. Incomplete CDR3 DNA: TGTGCCAGCAGCCACCGGGACTCCCAAGAGACG.

As for this clone: The read comes to an end 3 residues before the CDR3 does, leaving the germline J gene to fill in the end. This chain links TRBV20-1 with TRBJ1-1, with TRBD1 identical over 7 bases. The germline gives CDR1 DFQATT, CDR2 SNEGSKA (reference sequence). V dropped 2 bases and J dropped 6; count of bases not matched to a gene: 9. The CDR3 is 14 amino acids. This CDR3 is CSARFDQGVSEAFF. The CDR3 DNA, read in part, is TGCAGTGCTAGATTCGACCAGGGGGTATCTGAA.

Points on this clone: The read falls 3 residues short of the CDR3 end, and the missing part is taken from the germline J gene. The chain recombines TRBV5-1 with TRBJ1-1; 7 nucleotides align to TRBD1. Germline V lookup: CDR1 SGHRS, CDR2 YFSETQ. CDR3 length: 17 residues. The ends lost 2 bases at V and 2 bases at J; junction bases unmatched: 12. CDR3 DNA, as far as it was read: TGCGCCAGCAGCTTTAACGCCAAGACAGGGCCAAACACTGAA. It specifies CASSFNAKTGPNTE. The CDR3 as a whole reads CASSFNAKTGPNTEAFF.

Worth noting for this clone: The sequence runs out 3 residues before the end of the CDR3; the remainder is reconstructed from the germline J gene. The gene calls are TRBV20-1 and TRBJ2-3; 7 bases align to TRBD2. Trimming removed 3 bases from V and 7 bases from J; junction bases left unmatched: 13. Looked up from germline, CDR1 is DFQATT and CDR2 is SNEGSKA (reference sequence). This CDR3 has 15 residues. The CDR3 sequence is CSASDPGGPGYTQYF. The CDR3 DNA, read in part, is TGCAGTGCTAGCGATCCGGGGGGACCCGGGTATACG.